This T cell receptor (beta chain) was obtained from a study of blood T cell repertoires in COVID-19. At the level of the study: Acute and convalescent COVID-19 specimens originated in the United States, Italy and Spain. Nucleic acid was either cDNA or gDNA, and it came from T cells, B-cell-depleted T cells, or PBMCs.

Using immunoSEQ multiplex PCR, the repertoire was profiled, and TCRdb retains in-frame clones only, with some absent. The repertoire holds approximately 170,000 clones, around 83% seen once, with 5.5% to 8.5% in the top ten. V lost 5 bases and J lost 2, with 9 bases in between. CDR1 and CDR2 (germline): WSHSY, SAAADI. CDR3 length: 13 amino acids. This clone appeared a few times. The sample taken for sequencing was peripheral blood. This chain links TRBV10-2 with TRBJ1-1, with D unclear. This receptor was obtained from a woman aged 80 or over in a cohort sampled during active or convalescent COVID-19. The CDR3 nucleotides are TGCGCCAGCAGTCCTTCAGGCAACACTGAAGCTTTCTTT. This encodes CASSPSGNTEAFF.